These 7 T cell receptor beta chains originate from one sample sequenced in a study of OX40 agonist ivuxolimab in advanced cancers. The assay was immunoSEQ multiplex PCR, and TCRdb's table has in-frame clones only and misses some. The sample includes 67,000 or so clones, around 87% of them seen just once. The input for sequencing was CD4+ or CD8+ T cells sorted from blood, taken in a trial of the OX40 agonist ivuxolimab. The receptors shown here come from an adult with an advanced solid tumor such as melanoma, head and neck, liver or kidney cancer.

The rearrangement links TRBV6-1 to TRBJ2-7, with D unclear. The ends were cut back, 9 bases at V and 2 bases at J, with 11 bases in the middle. CDR3 length equals 12 residues. Germline V gene sequence: CDR1 MNHNS, CDR2 SASEGT. The CDR3 is CASDGDTYEQYF. DNA for the CDR3: TGTGCCAGTGATGGGGATACCTACGAGCAGTACTTC.

The genes are TRBV18 and TRBJ2-3, with a weak D call TRBD1 (6 bases). This CDR3 has 17 amino acids. The V end lost 2 bases, the J end lost 5 bases, and 20 bases lay between the germline ends. Germline lookup yields CDR1 KGHSH and CDR2 LQKENI. The CDR3 DNA reads as TGTGCCAGCTCACCAGCGGGCAACAGGGATGTTGGAGATACGCAGTATTTT. Its translation is CASSPAGNRDVGDTQYF.

The chain combines TRBV6-6 with TRBJ2-7; TRBD2 matches at 8 bases. V lost 6 bases, J lost 3 bases, and 4 bases stayed unmatched. In germline, CDR1 is MNHNY, CDR2 SVGAGI (reference sequence). CDR3 size: 13 residues. The chain's CDR3 is CASRSSGHYEQYF. CDR3 nucleotide sequence: TGTGCCAGCAGATCTAGCGGGCACTACGAGCAGTACTTC.

The chain joins TRBV7-2 to TRBJ2-3; 13 bases are a match to TRBD2. The V gene end was trimmed by 6 bases and the J gene end by 5 bases; junction bases not matched to a gene: 5. There are 15 residues in the CDR3. CDR1 is SGHTA and CDR2 is FQGNSA in the germline V gene. The CDR3 here is CASSPRLAGGDTQYF. CDR3 nucleotides: TGTGCCAGCAGTCCACGACTAGCGGGAGGAGATACGCAGTATTTT.

V gene TRBV19 combines with J gene TRBJ2-7; 10 bases line up with TRBD1. The length of the CDR3 is 15 residues. Germline loops: CDR1 LNHDA, CDR2 SQIVND (reference sequence). V was pared by 5 bases and J by 4 bases, with 8 bases of the junction left unmatched. The CDR3 loop is CASSSPRDRGYEQYF. CDR3 DNA: TGTGCCAGTAGTTCCCCCCGGGACAGGGGATACGAGCAGTACTTC. The variable domain in full, with the rest retrieved from reference TRBV19 and TRBJ2-7, is DGGITQSPKYLFRKEGQNVTLSCEQNLNHDAMYWYRQDPGQGLRLIYYSQIVNDFQKGDIAEGYSVSREKKESFPLTVTSAQKNPTAFYLCASSSPRDRGYEQYFGPGTRLTVT.

Here the CDR3 reads CASSPGQNNSPLHF. Written as DNA, the CDR3 is TGCGCCAGCAGCCCCGGACAGAATAATTCACCCCTCCACTTT. V usage is TRBV5-1 and J usage is TRBJ1-6; the D gene is possibly TRBD1 (6 bases). CDR3 length equals 14 residues. From germline, CDR1 is SGHRS and CDR2 YFSETQ. V was cut by 4 bases and J by 5 bases, with 10 bases left in between.

The chain employs TRBV19 and TRBJ2-7; 11 positions agree with TRBD2. The CDR3 is 16 residues long. Trimming took 3 bases from V and 0 from J; bases not matched to a gene: 4. Germline V gene lookup returns CDR1 LNHDA and CDR2 SQIVND (reference sequence). The CDR3, as DNA: TGTGCCAGTAGTATGGTCCTAGCGGGAGGCTCCTACGAGCAGTACTTC. This gives the protein CASSMVLAGGSYEQYF.